Following are 21 T cell receptor beta chains from one sample sequenced in a study of graft-versus-host responses after intestinal transplantation. Profiled with immunoSEQ multiplex PCR; TCRdb holds only in-frame clones, not every one. Among 98,000 or so clones listed, more than 85% were seen once. Their recognized antigens are unknown. Here the sequenced sample was unstimulated CD4+ T cells sorted from spleen or lymph node cells, taken before intestinal transplant. The receptors come from a human donor who received an intestinal transplant.

The rearrangement joins TRBV18 to TRBJ1-4; a possible D gene is TRBD1 (6 bases). Germline CDR1 reads KGHSH; CDR2 reads LQKENI. Trimming removed 0 bases from V and 5 bases from J, with 10 bases in between. The CDR3 consists of 15 residues. CDR3: CASSPPRQGNEKLFF. As DNA, the CDR3 is TGTGCCAGCTCACCACCGAGGCAGGGGAATGAAAAACTGTTTTTT.

The genes are TRBV19 and TRBJ2-1, with 7 nucleotides matching TRBD2. The germline V gene has CDR1 LNHDA and CDR2 SQIVND (reference sequence). The CDR3 has 14 amino acids. The V segment lost 1 base and the J segment 5 bases; nucleotides outside the gene matches: 2. CDR3 region: CASSIGGLDNEQFF. CDR3 coding DNA: TGTGCCAGTAGTATAGGAGGACTAGACAATGAGCAGTTCTTC. The full variable domain, completed using reference TRBV19 and TRBJ2-1, is DGGITQSPKYLFRKEGQNVTLSCEQNLNHDAMYWYRQDPGQGLRLIYYSQIVNDFQKGDIAEGYSVSREKKESFPLTVTSAQKNPTAFYLCASSIGGLDNEQFFGPGTRLTVL.

This chain joins TRBV7-9 and TRBJ1-3, with a weak D call TRBD1 (5 bases). CDR1 and CDR2 (germline): SEHNR, FQNEAQ (reference sequence). This CDR3 has 14 residues. The ends were cut back, 5 bases at V and 1 base at J, with 9 bases in the middle. CDR3 in DNA: TGTGCCAGCAGCGTCAGGGTTTCTGGAAACACCATATATTTT. Translation: CASSVRVSGNTIYF.

This rearrangement joins TRBV5-4 to TRBJ2-7; D uncertain. V was trimmed by 2 bases and J by 0 bases, leaving 3 bases between them. The germline V gene has CDR1 SGHNT and CDR2 YYREEE (reference sequence). The length of the CDR3 is 12 residues. CDR3 coding DNA: TGTGCCAGCAGCTTCCTCTCCTACGAGCAGTACTTC. Protein product: CASSFLSYEQYF.

The CDR3 region is CASSGVAGEQETQYF. CDR3 nucleotide sequence: TGTGCCAGCAGCGGGGTAGCGGGGGAACAAGAGACCCAGTACTTC. V usage is TRBV6-1 and J usage is TRBJ2-5; 9 positions match TRBD2. The CDR3 sequence is 15 residues long. CDR1 MNHNS and CDR2 SASEGT come from the germline V gene. V lost 6 bases and J lost 2; bases outside the gene matches: 7.

This clone turned up a few times. V usage is TRBV11-2 and J usage is TRBJ2-1; 10 bases map to TRBD2. Germline trimming cut 2 bases from V and 6 bases from J; bases unmatched to any gene: 4. Germline V gene sequence: CDR1 SGHAT, CDR2 FQNNGV. The CDR3 spans 15 residues. CDR3 sequence reads: CASSLLAGAINEQFF. CDR3 coding DNA: TGTGCCAGCAGCTTACTAGCGGGAGCTATCAATGAGCAGTTCTTC. The complete variable domain, with remaining parts taken from reference TRBV11-2 and TRBJ2-1, reads EAGVAQSPRYKIIEKRQSVAFWCNPISGHATLYWYQQILGQGPKLLIQFQNNGVVDDSQLPKDRFSAERLKGVDSTLKIQPAKLEDSAVYLCASSLLAGAINEQFFGPGTRLTVL.

The rearrangement joins TRBV7-3 to TRBJ2-3; D gene uncertain. In germline, CDR1 is SGHTA, CDR2 FQGTGA. The CDR3 length is 13 residues. The ends were cut back, 5 bases at V and 6 bases at J, with 12 bases in the middle. The CDR3 region has the DNA TGTGCCAGCAGCCCAAAGAAGTGGGATACGCAGTATTTT. It yields the protein CASSPKKWDTQYF.

The chain couples TRBV9 to TRBJ2-3, with 8 bases lining up with TRBD2. V lost 4 bases, J lost 0 bases, and 16 bases stayed unmatched. CDR1 is SGDLS, CDR2 YYNGEE, per germline. The CDR3 extends over 19 amino acids. The CDR3 sequence is CASSLRTGTSFYSTDTQYF. Written as DNA, the CDR3 is TGTGCCAGCAGCTTACGAACCGGGACTAGTTTCTATAGCACAGATACGCAGTATTTT.

V and J are TRBV6-6 and TRBJ2-7, with 8 bases aligning to TRBD2. Germline CDR1 and CDR2: MNHNY and SVGAGI (reference sequence). The J segment lost 3 bases and the V segment lost 2 bases, leaving 9 bases of the junction unmatched. The CDR3 loop spans 16 amino acids. The CDR3 spells CASSYSPTRGGYEQYF. For the CDR3, the DNA is TGTGCCAGCAGTTACAGCCCGACACGGGGGGGCTACGAGCAGTACTTC.

The chain carries TRBV7-7 and TRBJ2-7, with D perhaps being TRBD1 or TRBD2 (6 bases each). Germline CDR1 SSHAT, CDR2 FNYEAQ (reference sequence). The V and J ends lost 1 base and 7 bases respectively, with 11 bases between them. CDR3 length: 13 amino acids. The CDR3 loop is CASSLEEGGEQYF. The CDR3 nucleotides are TGTGCCAGCAGCTTAGAAGAAGGGGGGGAGCAGTACTTC.

The chain joins TRBV5-5 to TRBJ2-7; D gene uncertain. This CDR3 region has 15 residues. V was clipped by 4 bases and J by 2 bases, with 16 bases between them. CDR1 SGHKS and CDR2 YYEKEE come from the germline V gene (reference sequence). The CDR3 is CASSRLAVKAYEQYF. CDR3 coding DNA: TGTGCCAGCAGCCGACTGGCAGTGAAAGCCTACGAGCAGTACTTC. Full variable domain (rest looked up from reference TRBV5-5 and TRBJ2-7): DAGVTQSPTHLIKTRGQQVTLRCSPISGHKSVSWYQQVLGQGPQFIFQYYEKEERGRGNFPDRFSARQFPNYSSELNVNALLLGDSALYLCASSRLAVKAYEQYFGPGTRLTVT.

J is TRBJ2-2 and V is TRBV7-2, with D possibly being TRBD2 (5 bases). The CDR3 length is 15 residues. Trimming took 7 bases from V and 7 from J, leaving 19 bases between them. Germline lookup yields CDR1 SGHTA and CDR2 FQGNSA. CDR3 residues: CASMAKSGIHGELFF. CDR3 sequence (DNA): TGTGCCAGCATGGCAAAGTCGGGGATTCACGGGGAGCTGTTTTTT.

Only one count was recorded for this clone. This chain connects TRBV7-9 to TRBJ2-3, with D unclear. CDR3 length equals 12 residues. Per the germline V gene, CDR1 is SEHNR and CDR2 is FQNEAQ (reference sequence). V was shortened by 5 bases and J by 5 bases, with 8 bases between the two germline ends. As DNA, the CDR3 is TGTGCCAGCAGCCGGACCGGAGATACGCAGTATTTT. Amino acids: CASSRTGDTQYF.

This chain connects TRBV7-9 to TRBJ2-7; no clear D gene. In germline, CDR1 is SEHNR, CDR2 FQNEAQ (reference sequence). Trimming took off 1 base at V and 5 bases at J, with 9 bases between the two ends. The CDR3 is 13 residues long. As DNA, the CDR3 is TGTGCCAGCAGCTTAGTCCTGGCTAACGAGCAGTACTTC. Residues: CASSLVLANEQYF.

J is TRBJ1-5 and V is TRBV4-1, with 7 bases that match TRBD1. The V gene's germline CDR1 is MGHRA and CDR2 YSYEKL. The CDR3 has 15 residues. The trim removed 2 bases at V and 2 bases at J, leaving 3 bases unmatched. Written as DNA, the CDR3 is TGCGCCAGCAGCCAAAGAGACAGGGGCAATCAGCCCCAGCATTTT. Translating gives CASSQRDRGNQPQHF.

This rearrangement joins TRBV18 to TRBJ1-2; no firm D call. Germline V gene sequence: CDR1 KGHSH, CDR2 LQKENI. V gave up 6 bases and J gave up 3 bases, with 14 bases separating them. The length of the CDR3 is 14 residues. CDR3 in DNA: TGTGCCAGCTCTATTTCCGACGGGGACTATGGCTACACCTTC. Translating it yields CASSISDGDYGYTF.

The V gene is TRBV29-1, the J gene TRBJ1-1; D uncertain. With 4 bases removed from V and 0 bases from J, the gap between germline ends came to 6 bases. Germline values: CDR1 SQVTM, CDR2 ANQGSEA. The CDR3 totals 12 residues. CDR3 coding DNA: TGCAGCGTTGGGGTGATGAACACTGAAGCTTTCTTT. Translated: CSVGVMNTEAFF.

V usage is TRBV7-3 and J usage is TRBJ1-6; D gene ambiguous. The CDR3 has 14 amino acids. V was trimmed by 2 bases and J by 6 bases, leaving 8 bases between them. Germline V CDR1 and CDR2: SGHTA, FQGTGA. The CDR3 DNA reads as TGTGCCAGCAGCTTAGGAGGACGTAATTCACCCCTCCACTTT. This codes for CASSLGGRNSPLHF. The variable domain in full, completed from reference TRBV7-3 and TRBJ1-6, reads GAGVSQTPSNKVTEKGKYVELRCDPISGHTALYWYRQSLGQGPEFLIYFQGTGAADDSGLPNDRFFAVRPEGSVSTLKIQRTERGDSAVYLCASSLGGRNSPLHFGNGTRLTVT.

The chain links TRBV19 to TRBJ1-5, with 7 bases that match TRBD1. CDR1 LNHDA and CDR2 SQIVND come from the germline V gene (reference sequence). V lost 9 bases and J lost 3; bases outside the gene matches: 5. This CDR3 is built from 13 residues. The CDR3 region is CASKDRANQPQHF. The CDR3 DNA reads TGTGCCAGCAAAGACAGGGCCAATCAGCCCCAGCATTTT.

The chain recombines TRBV2 with TRBJ2-7; D is unresolved. CDR3 size: 12 residues. V was shortened by 6 bases and J by 3 bases, with 9 bases between the two germline ends. In germline, CDR1 is SNHLY, CDR2 FYNNEI. CDR3 in amino acids: CASRGSVYEQYF. Here the CDR3 DNA reads TGTGCCAGCAGGGGCAGCGTCTACGAGCAGTACTTC.

This clone was seen just once. CDR3 DNA sequence: TGTGCCAGCAGTGACCAGACTAGCTCGAACACCGGGGAGCTGTTTTTT. This codes for CASSDQTSSNTGELFF. This rearrangement joins TRBV25-1 to TRBJ2-2; 7 positions agree with TRBD2. Germline V lookup: CDR1 MGHDK, CDR2 SYGVNS. V trimming: 3 bases; J trimming: 0 bases; junction bases outside the gene matches: 4. This CDR3 contains 16 residues.